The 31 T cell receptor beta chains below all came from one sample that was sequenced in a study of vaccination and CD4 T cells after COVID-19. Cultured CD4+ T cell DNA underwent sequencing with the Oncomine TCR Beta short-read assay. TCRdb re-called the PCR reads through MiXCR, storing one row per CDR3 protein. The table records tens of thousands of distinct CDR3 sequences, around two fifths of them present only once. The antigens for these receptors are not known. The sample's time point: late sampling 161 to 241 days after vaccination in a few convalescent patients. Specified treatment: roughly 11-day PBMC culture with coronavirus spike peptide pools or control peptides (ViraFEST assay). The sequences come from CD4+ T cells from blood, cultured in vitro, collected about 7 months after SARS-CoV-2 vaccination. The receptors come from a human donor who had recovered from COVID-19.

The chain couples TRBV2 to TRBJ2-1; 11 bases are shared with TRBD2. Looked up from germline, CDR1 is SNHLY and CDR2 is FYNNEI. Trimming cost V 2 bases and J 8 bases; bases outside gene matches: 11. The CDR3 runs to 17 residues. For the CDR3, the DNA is TGTGCCAGCAGTGAAAGGGTGGGTAGCGGGAGGGCGTATGAGCAGTTCTTC. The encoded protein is CASSERVGSGRAYEQFF.

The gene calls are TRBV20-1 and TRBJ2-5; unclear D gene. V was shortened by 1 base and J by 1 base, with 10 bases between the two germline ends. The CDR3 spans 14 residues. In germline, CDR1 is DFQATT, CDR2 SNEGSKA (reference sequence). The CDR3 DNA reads TGCAGTGCTAGAGGGTGGGCTTCCCAAGAGACCCAGTACTTC. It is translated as CSARGWASQETQYF.

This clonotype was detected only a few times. The CDR3 DNA is TGTGCCAGCAGCTTAGAGGGGACAGGGAGGGTGCCCCAGCATTTT. It yields the protein CASSLEGTGRVPQHF. The J gene is TRBJ1-5, the V gene TRBV7-2; the match to TRBD1 covers 9 bases. The CDR3 is made up of 15 amino acids. Germline loops: CDR1 SGHTA, CDR2 FQGNSA. After removal of 1 base from V and 9 bases from J, the junction contained 7 bases not matched to a gene.

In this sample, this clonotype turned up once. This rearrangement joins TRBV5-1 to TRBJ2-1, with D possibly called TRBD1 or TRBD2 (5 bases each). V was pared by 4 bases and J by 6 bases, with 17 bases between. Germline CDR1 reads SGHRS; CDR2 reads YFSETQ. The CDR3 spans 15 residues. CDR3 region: CASSPTGTEINEQFF. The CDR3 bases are TGCGCCAGCAGCCCCACCGGGACGGAAATCAATGAGCAGTTCTTC.

The CDR3 loop reads CASASRRGAEGYTF. DNA of the CDR3: TGTGCCAGCGCGTCCCGTCGAGGGGCCGAGGGCTACACCTTC. The chain is built from TRBV7-9 and TRBJ1-2; tentative D call: TRBD1 (5 bases). There are 14 residues in the CDR3. The germline V gene has CDR1 SEHNR and CDR2 FQNEAQ (reference sequence). Deletions cut 8 bases from V and 8 bases from J, with 21 bases between.

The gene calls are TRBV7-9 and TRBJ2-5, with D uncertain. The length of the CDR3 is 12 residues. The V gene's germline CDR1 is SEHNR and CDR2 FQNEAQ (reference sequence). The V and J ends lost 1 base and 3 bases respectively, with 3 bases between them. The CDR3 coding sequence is TGTGCCAGCAGCTTAGTCGAAGAGACCCAGTACTTC. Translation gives CASSLVEETQYF.

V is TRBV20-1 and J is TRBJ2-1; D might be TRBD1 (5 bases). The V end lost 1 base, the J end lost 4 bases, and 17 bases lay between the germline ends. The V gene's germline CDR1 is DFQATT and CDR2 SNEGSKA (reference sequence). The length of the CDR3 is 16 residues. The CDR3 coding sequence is TGCAGTGCTAGAGGGTCTGAAGGAGACAGTTACAATGAGCAGTTCTTC. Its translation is CSARGSEGDSYNEQFF.

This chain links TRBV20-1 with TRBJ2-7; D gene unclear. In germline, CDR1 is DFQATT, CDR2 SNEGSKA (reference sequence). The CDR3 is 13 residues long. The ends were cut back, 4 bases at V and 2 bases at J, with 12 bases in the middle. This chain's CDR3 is CSAKSGPAYEQYF. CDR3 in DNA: TGCAGTGCTAAGTCCGGCCCCGCCTACGAGCAGTACTTC.

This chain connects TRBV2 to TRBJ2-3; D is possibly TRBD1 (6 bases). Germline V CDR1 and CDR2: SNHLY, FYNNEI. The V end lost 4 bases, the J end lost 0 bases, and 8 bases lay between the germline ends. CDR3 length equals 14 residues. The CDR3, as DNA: TGTGCCAGCAGTGGGACAGAGAGCACAGATACGCAGTATTTT. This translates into CASSGTESTDTQYF.

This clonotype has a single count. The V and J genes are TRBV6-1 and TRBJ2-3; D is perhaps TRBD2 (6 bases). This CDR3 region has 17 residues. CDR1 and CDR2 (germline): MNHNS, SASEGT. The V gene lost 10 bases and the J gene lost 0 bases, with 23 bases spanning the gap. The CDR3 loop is CATLTLGGAFSTDTQYF. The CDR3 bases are TGTGCCACCCTCACTCTGGGCGGGGCTTTTAGCACAGATACGCAGTATTTT.

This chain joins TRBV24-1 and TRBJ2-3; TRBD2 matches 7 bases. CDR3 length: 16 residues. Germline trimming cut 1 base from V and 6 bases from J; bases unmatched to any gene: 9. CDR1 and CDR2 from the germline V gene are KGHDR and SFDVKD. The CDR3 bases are TGTGCCACCAGTGATTTAGGTAGCGGGCCTCGGGATACGCAGTATTTT. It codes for CATSDLGSGPRDTQYF.

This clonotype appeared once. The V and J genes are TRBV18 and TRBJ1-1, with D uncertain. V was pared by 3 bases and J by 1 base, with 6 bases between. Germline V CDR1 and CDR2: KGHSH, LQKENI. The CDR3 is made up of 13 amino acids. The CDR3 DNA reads TGTGCCAGCTCACCGAGACAGAACACTGAAGCTTTCTTT. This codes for CASSPRQNTEAFF.

The CDR3 coding sequence is TGTGCCAGCAGTGGGGTACTTATGAACACTGAAGCTTTCTTT. As protein: CASSGVLMNTEAFF. The V and J genes are TRBV2 and TRBJ1-1; no reliable D call. Trimming pared 4 bases from V and 0 bases from J, leaving 9 bases between. This CDR3 is built from 14 residues. CDR1 and CDR2 from the germline V gene are SNHLY and FYNNEI.

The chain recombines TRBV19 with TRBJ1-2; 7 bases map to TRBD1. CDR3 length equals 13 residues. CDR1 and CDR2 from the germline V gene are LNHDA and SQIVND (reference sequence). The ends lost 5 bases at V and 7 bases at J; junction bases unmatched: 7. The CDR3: CASSLRQGGGYTF. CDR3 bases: TGTGCCAGTAGTCTCCGACAGGGCGGTGGCTACACCTTC.

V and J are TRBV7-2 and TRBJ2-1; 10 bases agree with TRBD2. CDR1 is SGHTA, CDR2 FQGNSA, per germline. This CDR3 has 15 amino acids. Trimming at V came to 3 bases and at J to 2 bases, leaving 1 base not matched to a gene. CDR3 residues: CASSFTSGAYNEQFF. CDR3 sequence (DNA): TGTGCCAGCAGCTTCACTAGCGGGGCCTACAATGAGCAGTTCTTC.

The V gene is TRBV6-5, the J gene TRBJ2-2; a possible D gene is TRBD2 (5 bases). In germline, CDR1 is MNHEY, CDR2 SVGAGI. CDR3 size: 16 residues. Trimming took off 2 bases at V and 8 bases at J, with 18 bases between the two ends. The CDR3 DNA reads TGTGCCAGCAGTTACCTATTGACGAGGGTATCTGGGGAGCTGTTTTTT. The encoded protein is CASSYLLTRVSGELFF.

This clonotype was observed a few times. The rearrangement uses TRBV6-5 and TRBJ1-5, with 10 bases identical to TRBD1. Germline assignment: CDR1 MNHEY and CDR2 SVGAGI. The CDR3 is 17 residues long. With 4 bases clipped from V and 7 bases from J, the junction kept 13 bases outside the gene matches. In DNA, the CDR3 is TGTGCCAGCAGTTTGCCGGGACAGGGGACAGTTTCGCAGCCCCAGCATTTT. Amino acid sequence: CASSLPGQGTVSQPQHF.

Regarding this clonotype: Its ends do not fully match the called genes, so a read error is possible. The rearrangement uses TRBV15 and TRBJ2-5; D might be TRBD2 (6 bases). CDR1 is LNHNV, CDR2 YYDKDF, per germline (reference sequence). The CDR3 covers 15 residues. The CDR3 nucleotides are TGTGCCACCAGCAGAGATCTTAGGGGACGGGAGACCCGGTACTTC. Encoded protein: CATSRDLRGRETRYF.

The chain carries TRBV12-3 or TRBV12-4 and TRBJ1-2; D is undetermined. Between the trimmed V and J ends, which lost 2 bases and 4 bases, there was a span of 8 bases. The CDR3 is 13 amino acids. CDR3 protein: CASSLRYGYGYTF. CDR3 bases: TGTGCCAGCAGTTTACGCTATGGCTATGGCTACACCTTC.

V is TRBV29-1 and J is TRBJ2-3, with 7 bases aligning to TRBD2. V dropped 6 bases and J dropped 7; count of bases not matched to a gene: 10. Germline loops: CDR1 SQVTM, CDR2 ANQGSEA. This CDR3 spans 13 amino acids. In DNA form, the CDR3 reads TGCAGCGTAGTCGTGGGGGGAGGGAATACGCAGTATTTT. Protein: CSVVVGGGNTQYF.

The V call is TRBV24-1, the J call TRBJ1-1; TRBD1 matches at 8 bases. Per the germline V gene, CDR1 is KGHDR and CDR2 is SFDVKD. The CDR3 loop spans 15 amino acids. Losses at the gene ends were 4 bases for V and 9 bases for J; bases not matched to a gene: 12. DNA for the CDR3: TGTGCCACCAGTGAAAAAGATGACAGGACAGGGAAAGCTTTCTTT. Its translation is CATSEKDDRTGKAFF.

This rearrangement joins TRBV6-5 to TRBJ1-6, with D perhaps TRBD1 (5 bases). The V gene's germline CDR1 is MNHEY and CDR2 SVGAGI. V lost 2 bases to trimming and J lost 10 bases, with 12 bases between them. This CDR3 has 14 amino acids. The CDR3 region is CASSYGGDHSPLHF. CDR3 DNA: TGTGCCAGCAGTTACGGAGGGGATCACTCACCCCTCCACTTT.

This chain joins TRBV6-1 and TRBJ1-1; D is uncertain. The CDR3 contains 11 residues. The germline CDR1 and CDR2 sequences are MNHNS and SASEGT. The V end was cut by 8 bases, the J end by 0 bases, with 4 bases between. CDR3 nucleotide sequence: TGTGCCAGCTTGTTGAACACTGAAGCTTTCTTT. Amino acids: CASLLNTEAFF.

CDR3 region: CASSREASETQYF. The CDR3 DNA is TGTGCCAGCAGCCGCGAGGCTTCAGAGACCCAGTACTTC. The V and J genes are TRBV7-8 and TRBJ2-5, with D hard to call. The CDR3 loop spans 13 amino acids. Looked up from germline, CDR1 is SGHVS and CDR2 is FQNEAQ. Trimming took off 5 bases at V and 4 bases at J, with 11 bases between the two ends.

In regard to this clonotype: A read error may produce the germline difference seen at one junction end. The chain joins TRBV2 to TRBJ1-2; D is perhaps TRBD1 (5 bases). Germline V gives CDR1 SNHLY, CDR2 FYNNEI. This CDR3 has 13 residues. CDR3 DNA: TGTGCCAGCCGTGAAGGGGATGGCTATGGCTACACCTTC. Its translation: CASREGDGYGYTF. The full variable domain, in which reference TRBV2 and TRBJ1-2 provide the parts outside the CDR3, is EPEVTQTPSHQVTQMGQEVILRCVPISNHLYFYWYRQILGQKVEFLVSFYNNEISEKSEIFDDQFSVERPDGSNFTLKIRSTKLEDSAMYFCASREGDGYGYTFGSGTRLTVV.

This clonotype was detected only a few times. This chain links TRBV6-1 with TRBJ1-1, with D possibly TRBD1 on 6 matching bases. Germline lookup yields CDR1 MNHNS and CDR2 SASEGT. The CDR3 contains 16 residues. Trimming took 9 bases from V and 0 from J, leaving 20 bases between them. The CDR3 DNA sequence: TGTGCCAGTCTCCATCCGGGACATCACATGAACACTGAAGCTTTCTTT. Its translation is CASLHPGHHMNTEAFF.

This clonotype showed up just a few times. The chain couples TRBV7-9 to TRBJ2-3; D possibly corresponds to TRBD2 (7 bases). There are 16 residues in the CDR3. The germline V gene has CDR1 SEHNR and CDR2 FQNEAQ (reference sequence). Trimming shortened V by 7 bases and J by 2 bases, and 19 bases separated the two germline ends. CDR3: CASTTRRGGDTDTQYF. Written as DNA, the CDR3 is TGTGCCAGCACCACCCGGAGGGGGGGCGACACAGATACGCAGTATTTT. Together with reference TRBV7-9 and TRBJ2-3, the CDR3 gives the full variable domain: DTGVSQNPRHKITKRGQNVTFRCDPISEHNRLYWYRQTLGQGPEFLTYFQNEAQLEKSRLLSDRFSAERPKGSFSTLEIQRTEQGDSAMYLCASTTRRGGDTDTQYFGPGTRLTVL.

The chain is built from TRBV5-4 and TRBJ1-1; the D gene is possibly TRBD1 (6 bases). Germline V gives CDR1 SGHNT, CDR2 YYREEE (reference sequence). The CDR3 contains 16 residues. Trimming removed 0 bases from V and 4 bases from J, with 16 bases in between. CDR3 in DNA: TGTGCCAGCAGCTTGGGAGGACCCAAAGGGGGCACTGAAGCTTTCTTT. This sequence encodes CASSLGGPKGGTEAFF. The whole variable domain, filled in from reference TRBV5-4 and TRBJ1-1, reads ETGVTQSPTHLIKTRGQQVTLRCSSQSGHNTVSWYQQALGQGPQFIFQYYREEENGRGNFPPRFSGLQFPNYSSELNVNALELDDSALYLCASSLGGPKGGTEAFFGQGTRLTVV.

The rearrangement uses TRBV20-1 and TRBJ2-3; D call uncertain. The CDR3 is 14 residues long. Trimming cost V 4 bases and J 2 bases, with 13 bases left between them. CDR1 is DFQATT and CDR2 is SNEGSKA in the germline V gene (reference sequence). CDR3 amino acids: CSATDTEFTDTQYF. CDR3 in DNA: TGCAGTGCTACCGACACCGAGTTCACAGATACGCAGTATTTT.

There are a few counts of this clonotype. The CDR3 loop is CASSLEEGTEAFF. CDR3 in DNA: TGTGCCAGCAGCTTAGAGGAGGGCACTGAAGCTTTCTTT. The rearrangement joins TRBV7-9 to TRBJ1-1; no clear D gene. CDR1 is SEHNR and CDR2 is FQNEAQ in the germline V gene (reference sequence). V was shortened by 1 base and J by 4 bases, with 7 bases between the two germline ends. The CDR3 totals 13 residues.

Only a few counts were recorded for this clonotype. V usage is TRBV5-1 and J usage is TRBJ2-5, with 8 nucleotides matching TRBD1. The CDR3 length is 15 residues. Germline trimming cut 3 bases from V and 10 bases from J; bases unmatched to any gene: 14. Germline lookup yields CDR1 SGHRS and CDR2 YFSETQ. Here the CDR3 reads CASSSSGTGGMVQYF. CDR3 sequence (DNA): TGCGCCAGCAGCTCATCCGGGACAGGCGGTATGGTCCAGTACTTC.